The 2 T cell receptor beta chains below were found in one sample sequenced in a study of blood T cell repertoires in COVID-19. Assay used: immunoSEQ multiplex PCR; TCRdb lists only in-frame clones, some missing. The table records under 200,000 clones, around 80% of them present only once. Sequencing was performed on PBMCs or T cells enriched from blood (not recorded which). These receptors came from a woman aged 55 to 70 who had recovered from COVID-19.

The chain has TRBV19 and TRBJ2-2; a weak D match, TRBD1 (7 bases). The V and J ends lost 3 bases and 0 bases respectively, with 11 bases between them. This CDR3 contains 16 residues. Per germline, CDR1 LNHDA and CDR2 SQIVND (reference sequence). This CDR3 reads CASSIAGQTNTGELFF. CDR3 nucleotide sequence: TGTGCCAGTAGTATTGCGGGACAGACGAACACCGGGGAGCTGTTTTTT.

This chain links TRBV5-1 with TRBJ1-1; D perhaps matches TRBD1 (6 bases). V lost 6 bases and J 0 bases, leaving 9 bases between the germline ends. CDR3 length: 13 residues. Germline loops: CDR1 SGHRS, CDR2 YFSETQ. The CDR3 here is CASTGQMNTEAFF. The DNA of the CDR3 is TGCGCCAGCACCGGACAGATGAACACTGAAGCTTTCTTT.